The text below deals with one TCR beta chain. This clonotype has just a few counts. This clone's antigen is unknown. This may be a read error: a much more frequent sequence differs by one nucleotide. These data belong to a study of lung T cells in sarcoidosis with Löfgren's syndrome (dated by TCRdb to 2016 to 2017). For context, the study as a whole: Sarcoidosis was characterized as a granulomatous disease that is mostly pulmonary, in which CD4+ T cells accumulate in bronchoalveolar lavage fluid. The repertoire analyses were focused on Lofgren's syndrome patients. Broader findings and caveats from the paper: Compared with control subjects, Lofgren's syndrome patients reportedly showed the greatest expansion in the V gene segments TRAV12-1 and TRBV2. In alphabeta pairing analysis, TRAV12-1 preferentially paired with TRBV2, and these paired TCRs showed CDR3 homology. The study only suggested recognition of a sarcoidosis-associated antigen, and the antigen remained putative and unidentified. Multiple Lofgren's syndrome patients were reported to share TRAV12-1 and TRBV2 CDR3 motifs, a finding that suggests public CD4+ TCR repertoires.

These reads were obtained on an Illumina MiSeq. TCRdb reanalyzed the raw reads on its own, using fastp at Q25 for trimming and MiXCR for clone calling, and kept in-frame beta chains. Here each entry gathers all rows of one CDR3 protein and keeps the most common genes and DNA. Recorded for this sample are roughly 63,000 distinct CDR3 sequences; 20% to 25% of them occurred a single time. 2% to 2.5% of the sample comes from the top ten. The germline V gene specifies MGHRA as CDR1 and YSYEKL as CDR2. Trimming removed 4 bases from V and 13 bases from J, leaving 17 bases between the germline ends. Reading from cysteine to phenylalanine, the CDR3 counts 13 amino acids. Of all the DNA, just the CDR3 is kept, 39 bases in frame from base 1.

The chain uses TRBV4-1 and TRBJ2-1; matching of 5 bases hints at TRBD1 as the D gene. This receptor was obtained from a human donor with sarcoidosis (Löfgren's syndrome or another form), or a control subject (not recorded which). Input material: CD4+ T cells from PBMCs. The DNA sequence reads TGCGCCAGCAGCCCCGAAGGGGATTCTCCTCAGTTCTTC. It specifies CASSPEGDSPQFF.